This T cell receptor (beta chain) was profiled in a study of blood T cell repertoires in COVID-19 (dated by TCRdb to the early 2020s). Study-wide context: The collaborator samples originated in the United States, Italy and Spain and spanned the acute and convalescent phases of COVID-19. The prospective study material was composed of cDNA or gDNA derived from T cells, B-cell-depleted T cells, or PBMCs. Subjects who had been exposed to COVID-19, were actively infected with it, or had recovered from it provided the deeply sampled blood TCRbeta repertoires that made up the dataset. A freely available public database, intended as a resource for researchers studying the immune response to SARS-CoV-2, is where the repertoires were released. The samples were drawn from two sources: the first 160 participants of the ongoing ImmuneRACE study, and fewer than 1,500 subjects contributed by 6 global collaborators. Nearly every sample came with metadata listing a de-identified subject ID, COVID-19 status, age in years and sex. Where available, HLA class I and class II types were obtained from metadata supplied by the sample provider rather than from assay-based typing. What the work shows at the level of the full study, not this receptor alone: Clinical and demographic metadata were provided uncurated, with the amount varying by source and participant.

TCRbeta CDR3 regions were amplified from genomic DNA using the immunoSEQ Assay, a bias-controlled multiplex PCR. As for the original processing: The number of nucleated cells in each sample was estimated from the amplification of reference gene primers within the assay. Sequence reads were collapsed and filtered to measure the absolute abundance of every unique TCRbeta CDR3 rearrangement. Productive Simpson clonality was computed per sample as the square root of Simpson's diversity index over productive rearrangements. TCRdb provides this immuneACCESS table in a form limited to in-frame rearrangements. Some clones are lacking; in checked studies, under half of them reflect an unresolved V gene, and why the rest are absent is not known. V, J and clone size reflect that table, while D and trimming were determined from the DNA. The sample data list tens of thousands of clones, and 70% to 80% of these were observed just once. Around 49% of the sample rests with the top ten.

Via the germline V gene, CDR1 is SGHTA and CDR2 FQGTGA. From the cysteine up to the phenylalanine, the CDR3 has a length of 13 residues. CDR3 DNA is the only sequence kept; it has 39 bases, read in frame from the first base. Trimming accounts for 4 bases at V and 4 bases at J, while the number of junction bases matched to no gene is 3. Each collaborating institution followed its own protocols to collect whole blood in K2EDTA tubes. For TCRbeta analysis, collaborator samples were shipped as frozen whole blood, as isolated PBMCs, or as DNA extracted from either sample type. In regard to this clone: Its antigen has not been determined. Base qualities are not provided; no much larger clone lies one nucleotide away.

Sequenced material: peripheral blood. This receptor was obtained from a human donor in a cohort sampled during active COVID-19. The chain is assembled from TRBV7-3 and TRBJ1-1, with TRBD1 matching 7 junction bases. The DNA sequence reads TGTGCCAGCAGCTACGACAGGGCCACTGAAGCTTTCTTT. Its protein product is CASSYDRATEAFF.